Sequencing of this TCR beta chain was carried out in a study of blood T cell repertoires in COVID-19. Study-wide context: Material from acute and convalescent COVID-19 was sourced from the United States, Italy and Spain. The analysed material was cDNA or gDNA that came from T cells, B-cell-depleted T cells, or PBMCs.

The germline CDR1 and CDR2 sequences are SGHAT and FQNNGV. J lost 7 bases, V lost 5 bases, and 11 bases had no gene match. The length of the CDR3 is 15 residues. Methods used by the authors: Estimates of nucleated cell counts were drawn from the amplification of reference gene primers. The table came from immunoSEQ multiplex PCR; TCRdb's copy has only in-frame clones and leaves some out. The V and J calls and clone size are taken from that table; D and trimming were inferred from the DNA. The top ten hold roughly 3% of the sample, which has approximately 270,000 clones, 87% seen once. The TCR was taken from a man between 18 and 29 years old with active or convalescent COVID-19. Sequences were obtained from peripheral blood. The chain couples TRBV11-2 to TRBJ2-7; 10 bases match TRBD2. The CDR3 is CASSLGTSDIGEQYF. The CDR3 DNA reads as TGTGCCAGCAGCCTGGGGACTAGCGACATAGGGGAGCAGTACTTC.